This TCR beta chain appears in the sequencing data of a study of CD8 T cells in ankylosing spondylitis. Whole-study results and caveats: A motif of 8 or 9 highly homologous TCR beta variants was seen as apparently characteristic of ankylosing spondylitis blood.

CDR3 length equals 17 residues. CDR1 is SGHRS and CDR2 is YFSETQ in the germline V gene. With V trimmed by 3 bases and J by 8 bases, 15 bases remained unmatched. This clonotype was recorded at least ten times. The antigen is unknown. TCR beta libraries were made by quantitative 5'-RACE with molecular barcodes. TCRdb itself ran the 5' RACE reads through MiXCR, one entry per CDR3 protein. Of almost 45,000 distinct CDR3 sequences listed, 8% to 13% are singletons. The clonotype comes from a male donor with ankylosing spondylitis or in good health (not recorded which). Sequencing was done on a sample of blood, either unsorted or a sorted T cell fraction (not recorded which). This chain uses TRBV5-1 with TRBJ1-4; 8 bases fit TRBD1. This CDR3 reads CASSYGQGASNLEKLFF. The CDR3, as DNA: TGCGCCAGCAGCTACGGACAGGGAGCGTCTAATTTGGAAAAACTGTTTTTT. Using reference TRBV5-1 and TRBJ1-4 for the parts outside the CDR3, the full variable domain is KAGVTQTPRYLIKTRGQQVTLSCSPISGHRSVSWYQQTPGQGLQFLFEYFSETQRNKGNFPGRFSGRQFSNSRSEMNVSTLELGDSALYLCASSYGQGASNLEKLFFGSGTQLSVL.